The sample holds a few counts of the clone carrying this TCR beta chain. This CDR3 is 15 amino acids long. V gave up 6 bases and J gave up 0 bases, with 11 bases separating them. CDR1 is LNHDA and CDR2 is SQIVND in the germline V gene (reference sequence). This sample was included in a study of T cell changes during pregnancy in multiple sclerosis. Assay: immunoSEQ multiplex PCR; the TCRdb copy retains only in-frame clones and omits some. Here the sample spans roughly 23,000 clones, 91% being singletons. The source material was CD4+ T cells from peripheral blood mononuclear cells, sampled in the third trimester of pregnancy. This sequence joins TRBV19 and TRBJ1-4; D uncertain. This TCR came from a female donor in good health, enrolled as a control in a pregnancy study. The DNA of the CDR3 is TGTGCCAGTAGATACTTTGGTGCAACTAATGAAAAACTGTTTTTT. Protein: CASRYFGATNEKLFF.